This TCR beta chain was sequenced during a study of circulating CD8 cells and anti-PD-1 response in melanoma. Regarding the study as a whole: Replicates were generally not done for experiments.

Using approximately 15 ng of total RNA, TCR libraries were made with the QIAseq Immune Repertoire TCR panel. TCRdb re-analysed the reads in MiXCR, keeping a single row per CDR3 protein. The data hold around 620 distinct CDR3 sequences, with approximately 6.3% observed a single time. From live CD3+CD8+TCRalphabeta+ cells, four PD-1 and/or TIGIT subsets were sorted. Germline values: CDR1 DFQATT, CDR2 SNEGSKA (reference sequence). The CDR3 has 14 amino acids. V dropped 1 base and J dropped 4; count of bases not matched to a gene: 5. By proportion, this clonotype is large (0.1 to 1%). The antigen is not known.

The J gene is TRBJ2-7, the V gene TRBV20-1; 9 bases agree with TRBD2. The TCR comes from a human donor with melanoma. The sample was CD8+ T cells from PBMCs, taken at baseline or after one month of anti-PD-1 therapy (not recorded which). The CDR3 reads CSARGLAGRYEQYF. The CDR3 nucleotides read TGCAGTGCTAGAGGGCTAGCGGGGCGGTACGAGCAGTACTTC.